The TCR beta chain described here comes from a study of cytomegalovirus exposure and HLA in healthy donors (dated by TCRdb to 2017 to 2019). The study in broad terms: The 666 repertoires of the first cohort and the roughly 120 validation repertoires were produced on the same platform, according to a later analysis. The study combined high-throughput TCR immunosequencing, statistical association of individual TCRs with disease status, and machine learning to predict cytomegalovirus infection status. The study aimed to test whether signatures of past pathogen exposure could be identified by cataloging public T cell receptors. Besides the first cohort of some 670 subjects, a separate validation cohort made up of roughly 130 different subjects was used.

About this clone itself: Its recognized antigen is unknown. No base qualities exist here, and no much larger clone lies one base off it.

The method behind the library was the immunoSEQ multiplex PCR assay. The paper's data handling went like this. A statistical classification framework was developed to diagnose cytomegalovirus status using the catalog of TCR beta chain sequences. The source is immuneACCESS, and TCRdb retained only in-frame sequences with V and J called. Part of the clones is not carried over; for the studies checked, unresolved V genes explain less than half of this, and the remainder is unexplained. D and trimming were read from the DNA, whereas the V and J calls and clone size are those reported in that table. The sample profile shows more than 300,000 clones; about nine tenths of them were found once. Of the sample, around 0.8% falls within the top ten clones. Taken from the germline V gene, the CDR1 and CDR2 loops are LGHNA and YSLEER. From its cysteine to its phenylalanine, the CDR3 spans 13 amino acids. Only the CDR3 DNA is retained, 39 bases long and in frame from the first base. From V the trimming removes 5 bases and from J it removes 7 bases, while the gene matches leave 5 bases of the junction unaccounted for.

The paper as a whole reports these results and caveats: In vitro tests confirmed that a few of the cytomegalovirus-associated TCR beta chains recognize cytomegalovirus antigens. Most TCR sequences were seen in very few donors, while some public TCRs were found in many individuals. The authors suggested that the approach could potentially be extended to other disease states and immunological phenotypes. The study gave a list of some 150 TCR beta chains associated with cytomegalovirus. A later analysis had no HLA typing for the validation cohort, so co-occurrence there was scored across all 120 or so repertoires. Of the cluster scores, approximately 94% were above 0 in a later analysis, which found that TCRs clustered in the first cohort also tended to co-occur in the roughly 130 validation repertoires. The classifier was reported to diagnose cytomegalovirus status with high specificity and sensitivity in both the original cohort and the validation cohort.

Separate from the approximately 690-subject first cohort, the validation cohort of over 90 subjects was the group to which the donors belonged. Sequences were obtained from PBMCs. The chain couples TRBV4-3 to TRBJ2-3; 8 bases in between match TRBD1. The sequence was obtained from a woman aged 18-29 years in good health and CMV-seronegative. The base sequence is TGCGCCAGCAGCAGTAACAGGGGGAATACGCAGTATTTT. Translated, it reads CASSSNRGNTQYF.